This T cell receptor (beta chain) was recovered during a study of T cells in Graves' hyperthyroidism and ophthalmopathy. This clonotype was observed at least ten times. The ends were cut back, 4 bases at V and 4 bases at J, with 13 bases in the middle. The CDR3 spans 14 residues. Looked up from germline, CDR1 is KGHSH and CDR2 is LQKENI. TCR beta CDR3 sequences were amplified from RNA transcripts. First-round RT-PCR with HTBI primers amplified the TCR CDR3 region. One entry per CDR3 protein, called by TCRdb with MiXCR from the multiplex PCR reads. The data contain 700,000 or so distinct CDR3 sequences, more than 12% of them singletons.

The J gene is TRBJ2-5, the V gene TRBV18; weak D call: TRBD2 (5 bases). The receptor's source is a woman in her forties or fifties with Graves' ophthalmopathy. The specimen was blood. CDR3: CASSRTQTLETQYF. The CDR3 DNA follows: TGTGCCAGCTCACGGACTCAAACTTTAGAGACCCAGTACTTC.